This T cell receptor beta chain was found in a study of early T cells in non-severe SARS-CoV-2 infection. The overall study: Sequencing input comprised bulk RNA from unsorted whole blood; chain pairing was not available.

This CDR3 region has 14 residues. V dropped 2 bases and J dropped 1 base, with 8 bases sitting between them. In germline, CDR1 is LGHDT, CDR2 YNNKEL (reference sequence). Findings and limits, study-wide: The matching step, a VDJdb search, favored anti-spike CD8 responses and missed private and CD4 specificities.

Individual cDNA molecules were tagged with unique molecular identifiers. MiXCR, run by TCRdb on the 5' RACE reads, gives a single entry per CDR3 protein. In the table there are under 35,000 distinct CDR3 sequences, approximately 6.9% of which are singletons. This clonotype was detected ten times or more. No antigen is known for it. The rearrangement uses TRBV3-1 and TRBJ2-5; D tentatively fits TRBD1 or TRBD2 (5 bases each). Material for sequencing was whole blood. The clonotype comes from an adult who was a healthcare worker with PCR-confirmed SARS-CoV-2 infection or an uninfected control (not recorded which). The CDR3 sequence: CASSQRDGQETQYF. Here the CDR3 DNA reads TGTGCCAGCAGCCAACGGGACGGCCAAGAGACCCAGTACTTC.